This T cell receptor (beta chain) was retrieved from a study of vaccination and CD4 T cells after COVID-19. Looking at the study overall: Convalescent persons amounted to six males plus four females, two of whom were Hispanic. Overlapping SARS-CoV-2, HCoV-NL63, HCoV-OC43 and HCoV-229E spike peptides were used to stimulate cells.

The treatment here: roughly 10-day PBMC culture with coronavirus spike peptide pools or control peptides (ViraFEST assay). Samples of CD4+ T cells were obtained from the unexposed donor before the COVID-19 pandemic (2011-2018). The Oncomine TCR Beta short-read assay sequenced DNA from cultured CD4+ T cells. MiXCR was run by TCRdb on the PCR reads, yielding one entry per CDR3 protein. The repertoire holds 5,500 to 8,000 distinct CDR3 sequences, about 38% seen once, with under 35% in the top ten. CDR1 is MRHNA, CDR2 SNTAGT, per germline. V lost 9 bases, J lost 6 bases, and 11 bases lay in between. The CDR3 has 12 amino acids. Turning to this clonotype: The antigen is not known.

Specimen: CD4+ T cells from blood, cultured in vitro. The TCR originated in a human donor in good health. V and J are TRBV6-4 and TRBJ2-2; D possibly corresponds to TRBD1 (6 bases). The CDR3 nucleotides are TGTGCCAGTAGGACAGTTTCCGGGGAGCTGTTTTTT. Protein: CASRTVSGELFF.